This T cell receptor (beta chain) was captured in a study of blood T cells in healthy people across ages. The study, taken as a whole, reports: TCR beta diversity, measured per million T cells, fell in a roughly linear way with age.

This clonotype was counted once. Its target is unknown. The sample providers were healthy Caucasian people from Russia, aged roughly 6 to 90. Every donor contributed ten milliliters of peripheral blood by blood draw. The germline V gene encodes CDR1 DFQATT and CDR2 SNEGSKA (reference sequence). Trimming took 6 bases from V and 5 from J; bases not matched to a gene: 13. The CDR3 totals 15 residues. Then a second PCR, running roughly 6 to 11 cycles, was carried out with a sample-barcoded 5' primer and a J-beta primer mix. TCRdb redid the calling of the 5' RACE reads with MiXCR, one entry per CDR3 protein. The sample contains roughly 860,000 distinct CDR3 sequences, under 80% of which appear only once.

Sequencing was performed on blood. This chain uses TRBV20-1 with TRBJ1-5; 7 bases align to TRBD1. This receptor was obtained from a man younger than 45 in good health. CDR3 in DNA: TGCAGTGCCTCCCCCGGGACAGTAGAAGATCAGCCCCAGCATTTT. Translation gives CSASPGTVEDQPQHF.